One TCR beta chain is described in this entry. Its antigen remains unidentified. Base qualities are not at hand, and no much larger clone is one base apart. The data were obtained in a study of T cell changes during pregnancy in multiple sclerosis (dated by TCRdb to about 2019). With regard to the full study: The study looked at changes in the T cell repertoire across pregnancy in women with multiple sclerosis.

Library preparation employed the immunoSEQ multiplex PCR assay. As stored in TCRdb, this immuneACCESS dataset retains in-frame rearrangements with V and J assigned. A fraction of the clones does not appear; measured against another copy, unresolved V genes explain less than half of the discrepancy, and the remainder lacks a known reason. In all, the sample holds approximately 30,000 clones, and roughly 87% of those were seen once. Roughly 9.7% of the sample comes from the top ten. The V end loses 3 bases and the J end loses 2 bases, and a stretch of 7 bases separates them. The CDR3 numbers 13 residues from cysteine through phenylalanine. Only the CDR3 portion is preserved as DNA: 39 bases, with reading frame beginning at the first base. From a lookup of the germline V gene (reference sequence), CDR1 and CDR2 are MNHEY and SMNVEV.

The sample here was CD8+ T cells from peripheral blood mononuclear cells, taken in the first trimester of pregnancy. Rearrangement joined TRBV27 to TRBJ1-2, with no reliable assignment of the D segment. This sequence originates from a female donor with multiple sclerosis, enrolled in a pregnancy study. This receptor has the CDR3 CASSFTGNYGYTF. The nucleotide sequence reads TGTGCCAGCAGTTTTACGGGAAACTATGGCTACACCTTC.